This is a list of T cell receptor beta chains from one sample in a study of T-cell reconstitution after alpha-beta-depleted transplantation in children. From the PCR reads, TCRdb called clonotypes with MiXCR, one entry per CDR3 protein. Altogether 250,000 to 350,000 distinct CDR3 sequences are present, 9.9% being singletons, with the ten largest covering 10%. Sequences were derived from PBMCs from the stem cell graft donor, sampled from the stem cell graft. These receptors were obtained from a human donor who donated a stem cell graft to a child with SCID. CDR3s include the opening cysteine and the closing phenylalanine or tryptophan. D genes are given only for firm matches. Clone size, where shown, is once, few, many, or a class for clones that have expanded.

d_call: TRBD2; clone_size: -; j_call: TRBJ2-5; v_call: TRBV10-3; cdr3_aa: CAISGGTSGGPQETQYF; cdr3_nt: TGTGCCATCAGTGGGGGGACTAGCGGGGGCCCGCAAGAGACCCAGTACTTC
d_call: TRBD2; clone_size: few; j_call: TRBJ2-3; v_call: TRBV4-2; cdr3_aa: CASSQDGLAGGADTQYF; cdr3_nt: TGTGCCAGCAGCCAAGATGGTTTAGCGGGGGGAGCAGATACGCAGTATTTT
d_call: TRBD2; clone_size: -; j_call: TRBJ2-1; v_call: TRBV9; cdr3_aa: CASSVDPSVAGDVF; cdr3_nt: TGTGCCAGCAGCGTAGACCCTTCGGTAGCGGGGGATGTCTTC
d_call: -; clone_size: -; j_call: TRBJ2-5; v_call: TRBV4-1; cdr3_aa: CASSQPTDYSEETQYF; cdr3_nt: TGCGCCAGCAGCCAACCGACAGACTACTCTGAAGAGACCCAGTACTTC
d_call: -; clone_size: few; j_call: TRBJ2-3; v_call: TRBV9; cdr3_aa: CASSARQYTDTQYF; cdr3_nt: TGTGCCAGCAGCGCTCGACAGTACACAGATACGCAGTATTTT
d_call: -; clone_size: -; j_call: TRBJ2-1; v_call: TRBV15; cdr3_aa: CATKDSVNLNEQFF; cdr3_nt: TGTGCCACCAAGGACAGCGTGAATCTCAATGAGCAGTTCTTC
d_call: -; clone_size: many; j_call: TRBJ2-4; v_call: TRBV4-1; cdr3_aa: CASSQEIGTRRIVYF; cdr3_nt: TGCGCCAGCAGCCAAGAGATAGGGACTCGACGAATTGTTTACTTC
d_call: TRBD1; clone_size: -; j_call: TRBJ2-1; v_call: TRBV7-9; cdr3_aa: CASSFQGAYNEQFF; cdr3_nt: TGTGCCAGCAGCTTTCAGGGGGCTTACAATGAGCAGTTCTTC
d_call: -; clone_size: few; j_call: TRBJ1-6; v_call: TRBV2; cdr3_aa: CASSESGHLGTHPLHF; cdr3_nt: TGTGCCAGCAGTGAATCTGGACACCTCGGAACTCACCCCCTCCACTTT
d_call: -; clone_size: few; j_call: TRBJ2-3; v_call: TRBV10-3; cdr3_aa: CAISESNNAPDTQYF; cdr3_nt: TGTGCCATCAGTGAGTCGAATAACGCTCCAGATACGCAGTATTTT
d_call: -; clone_size: few; j_call: TRBJ2-2; v_call: TRBV9; cdr3_aa: CASTPRTGELFF; cdr3_nt: TGTGCCAGCACCCCTCGCACCGGGGAGCTGTTTTTT
d_call: -; clone_size: few; j_call: TRBJ2-1; v_call: TRBV3-1; cdr3_aa: CASSQGIDFYNEQFF; cdr3_nt: TGTGCCAGCAGCCAAGGAATTGATTTCTACAATGAGCAGTTCTTC
d_call: TRBD1; clone_size: many; j_call: TRBJ2-3; v_call: TRBV20-1; cdr3_aa: CSGFRRQGALDTQYF; cdr3_nt: TGCAGTGGGTTCCGCCGACAGGGGGCTCTAGATACGCAGTATTTT
d_call: -; clone_size: many; j_call: TRBJ2-1; v_call: TRBV12-3/TRBV12-4; cdr3_aa: CASSITRTSEQFF; cdr3_nt: TGTGCCAGCAGTATAACTAGAACAAGTGAGCAGTTCTTC
d_call: -; clone_size: many; j_call: TRBJ2-7; v_call: TRBV5-1; cdr3_aa: CASSLERFSYEQYF; cdr3_nt: TGCGCCAGCAGCTTGGAGAGATTCTCCTACGAGCAGTACTTC
d_call: -; clone_size: -; j_call: TRBJ2-7; v_call: TRBV20-1; cdr3_aa: CSARALGFAYEQYF; cdr3_nt: TGCAGTGCCAGAGCGCTTGGGTTCGCCTACGAGCAGTACTTC
d_call: TRBD1; clone_size: few; j_call: TRBJ1-2; v_call: TRBV20-1; cdr3_aa: CSARAGTGGVYGYTF; cdr3_nt: TGCAGTGCTAGAGCAGGCACAGGGGGCGTCTATGGCTACACCTTC
d_call: -; clone_size: few; j_call: TRBJ1-3; v_call: TRBV5-1; cdr3_aa: CASSFSDKASGNTIYF; cdr3_nt: TGCGCCAGCAGCTTTTCAGACAAAGCCTCTGGAAACACCATATATTTT
d_call: -; clone_size: few; j_call: TRBJ1-6; v_call: TRBV4-2; cdr3_aa: CASSQDRQINSPLHF; cdr3_nt: TGTGCCAGCAGCCAAGATCGGCAGATTAATTCACCCCTCCACTTT
d_call: -; clone_size: many; j_call: TRBJ2-5; v_call: TRBV4-2; cdr3_aa: CASSQGERPLAFQETQYF; cdr3_nt: TGTGCCAGCAGCCAAGGGGAAAGGCCTCTCGCATTTCAAGAGACCCAGTACTTC
d_call: TRBD1; clone_size: few; j_call: TRBJ2-3; v_call: TRBV10-1; cdr3_aa: CASSGQGGADTQYF; cdr3_nt: TGCGCCAGCAGTGGACAGGGGGGGGCAGATACGCAGTATTTT
d_call: TRBD1; clone_size: -; j_call: TRBJ1-6; v_call: TRBV27; cdr3_aa: CASSLTGQGRNSPLHF; cdr3_nt: TGTGCCAGCAGTTTAACCGGACAGGGTAGGAATTCACCCCTCCACTTT
d_call: -; clone_size: many; j_call: TRBJ1-1; v_call: TRBV10-3; cdr3_aa: CAIEDSLNTEAFF; cdr3_nt: TGTGCCATCGAGGACAGCCTGAACACTGAAGCTTTCTTT
d_call: -; clone_size: -; j_call: TRBJ2-3; v_call: TRBV14; cdr3_aa: CASSRIRSTDTQYF; cdr3_nt: TGTGCCAGCAGCCGAATAAGGAGCACAGATACGCAGTATTTT
d_call: -; clone_size: few; j_call: TRBJ2-7; v_call: TRBV10-2; cdr3_aa: CASSEQTAYYEQYF; cdr3_nt: TGCGCCAGCAGTGAGCAGACAGCCTACTACGAGCAGTACTTC
d_call: -; clone_size: few; j_call: TRBJ1-1; v_call: TRBV15; cdr3_aa: CATSGEDKSGRDTEAFF; cdr3_nt: TGTGCCACCAGCGGAGAGGACAAGTCTGGGAGGGACACTGAAGCTTTCTTT
d_call: TRBD1; clone_size: -; j_call: TRBJ2-4; v_call: TRBV18; cdr3_aa: CASSFIGGLDIQYF; cdr3_nt: TGTGCCAGCTCATTCATAGGGGGCTTGGACATTCAGTACTTC
d_call: -; clone_size: -; j_call: TRBJ2-2; v_call: TRBV14; cdr3_aa: CASSSMTRSSGELFF; cdr3_nt: TGTGCCAGCAGTTCCATGACGCGGAGCTCCGGGGAGCTGTTTTTT
d_call: -; clone_size: -; j_call: TRBJ1-2; v_call: TRBV25-1; cdr3_aa: CASSGSGGLYYGYTF; cdr3_nt: TGTGCCAGCAGTGGGAGCGGAGGGTTGTACTATGGCTACACCTTC
d_call: TRBD2; clone_size: many; j_call: TRBJ2-3; v_call: TRBV7-6; cdr3_aa: CASSPGLAGSGQYF; cdr3_nt: TGTGCCAGCAGCCCGGGACTAGCGGGGTCGGGGCAGTATTTT
d_call: TRBD1; clone_size: -; j_call: TRBJ1-6; v_call: TRBV6-1; cdr3_aa: CATMPSIQGYNSPLHF; cdr3_nt: TGTGCCACCATGCCCAGCATACAGGGGTATAATTCACCCCTCCACTTT
d_call: -; clone_size: few; j_call: TRBJ2-1; v_call: TRBV4-2; cdr3_aa: CASSQVLTAYNEQFF; cdr3_nt: TGTGCCAGCAGCCAAGTTTTGACAGCTTACAATGAGCAGTTCTTC
d_call: -; clone_size: -; j_call: TRBJ2-1; v_call: TRBV9; cdr3_aa: CASSAVNEQFF; cdr3_nt: TGTGCCAGCAGCGCGGTGAATGAGCAGTTCTTC
d_call: TRBD2; clone_size: -; j_call: TRBJ2-1; v_call: TRBV7-8; cdr3_aa: CTSSLELAGDNEQFF; cdr3_nt: TGTACCAGCAGCTTAGAACTAGCGGGGGACAATGAGCAGTTCTTC
d_call: -; clone_size: -; j_call: TRBJ2-5; v_call: TRBV3-1; cdr3_aa: CACTKQVRCKETQYF; cdr3_nt: TGTGCCTGCACCAAGCAGGTCCGTTGCAAAGAGACCCAGTACTTC
d_call: TRBD2; clone_size: -; j_call: TRBJ2-5; v_call: TRBV7-8; cdr3_aa: CASSSQAGAGGETQYF; cdr3_nt: TGTGCCAGCAGCTCCCAAGCAGGGGCGGGAGGAGAGACCCAGTACTTC
d_call: -; clone_size: -; j_call: TRBJ2-2; v_call: TRBV24-1; cdr3_aa: CATSDSRNTGELFF; cdr3_nt: TGTGCCACCAGTGATTCCAGGAACACCGGGGAGCTGTTTTTT
d_call: TRBD2; clone_size: few; j_call: TRBJ2-7; v_call: TRBV10-3; cdr3_aa: CAIRRPSGGHYYEQYF; cdr3_nt: TGTGCCATCAGAAGACCCAGCGGGGGACATTACTACGAGCAGTACTTC
d_call: -; clone_size: few; j_call: TRBJ2-5; v_call: TRBV10-2; cdr3_aa: CASSGGARGLEETQYF; cdr3_nt: TGCGCCAGCAGTGGGGGGGCCAGGGGATTAGAAGAGACCCAGTACTTC
d_call: TRBD1; clone_size: many; j_call: TRBJ2-2; v_call: TRBV12-3/TRBV12-4; cdr3_aa: CASSFSTGAGELFF; cdr3_nt: TGTGCCAGCAGTTTTTCGACAGGGGCCGGGGAGCTGTTTTTT
d_call: -; clone_size: -; j_call: TRBJ2-2; v_call: TRBV29-1; cdr3_aa: CSVEDTTGELFF; cdr3_nt: TGCAGCGTTGAAGATACCACCGGGGAGCTGTTTTTT
d_call: -; clone_size: few; j_call: TRBJ2-6; v_call: TRBV19; cdr3_aa: CASSGFSGANVLTF; cdr3_nt: TGTGCCAGTAGCGGCTTCTCTGGGGCCAACGTCCTGACTTTC
d_call: -; clone_size: few; j_call: TRBJ2-7; v_call: TRBV5-1; cdr3_aa: CASSPRSQVSYEQYF; cdr3_nt: TGCGCCAGCAGCCCCCGGTCCCAGGTATCCTACGAGCAGTACTTC
d_call: -; clone_size: -; j_call: TRBJ2-3; v_call: TRBV5-1; cdr3_aa: CASLRARDGDTQYF; cdr3_nt: TGCGCCAGCCTCCGGGCCAGGGATGGCGATACGCAGTATTTT
d_call: TRBD1; clone_size: few; j_call: TRBJ2-7; v_call: TRBV7-2; cdr3_aa: CASRAGTDLYEQYF; cdr3_nt: TGTGCCAGCAGAGCCGGGACAGACCTCTACGAGCAGTACTTC
d_call: TRBD2; clone_size: -; j_call: TRBJ2-5; v_call: TRBV5-6; cdr3_aa: CASSLGASGGQETQYF; cdr3_nt: TGTGCCAGCAGCTTGGGTGCTAGCGGAGGACAAGAGACCCAGTACTTC
d_call: TRBD1; clone_size: few; j_call: TRBJ1-4; v_call: TRBV29-1; cdr3_aa: CSVADRGTNEKLFF; cdr3_nt: TGCAGCGTTGCCGACAGGGGCACTAATGAAAAACTGTTTTTT
d_call: -; clone_size: many; j_call: TRBJ2-7; v_call: TRBV5-1; cdr3_aa: CASSLRLDEQYF; cdr3_nt: TGCGCCAGCAGCTTAAGACTAGACGAGCAGTACTTC